This T cell receptor beta chain stems from a study of T cell changes during pregnancy in multiple sclerosis. The germline CDR1 and CDR2 sequences are SNHLY and FYNNEI. V shed 5 bases and J shed 6 bases, with 13 bases lying between them. The CDR3 spans 14 residues. The assay was immunoSEQ multiplex PCR, and TCRdb's table has in-frame clones only and misses some. The table lists 40,000 to 50,000 clones, roughly 93% of them singletons. The V gene is TRBV2, the J gene TRBJ1-4; the D gene is possibly TRBD1 (6 bases). The TCR was taken from a female donor in good health, enrolled as a control in a pregnancy study. The material sequenced was CD4+ T cells from peripheral blood mononuclear cells, taken in the second trimester of pregnancy. Written as DNA, the CDR3 is TGTGCCAGCAGTCGTGACAGGACTCATGAAAAACTGTTTTTT. Protein: CASSRDRTHEKLFF.